The sequence of this TCR beta chain was determined in a study of cytomegalovirus exposure and HLA in healthy donors. The CDR3 spans 15 residues. CDR1 LNHDA and CDR2 SQIVND come from the germline V gene (reference sequence). Trimming took 4 bases from V and 0 from J, leaving 10 bases between them. A multiplex PCR was run with 60 Vbeta primers and 13 Jbeta primers. Libraries were prepared by immunoSEQ multiplex PCR; TCRdb keeps only in-frame clonotypes and omits some of them. The data contain about 130,000 clones, about 80% of them seen just once; the ten biggest clones take up more than 3%. V usage is TRBV19 and J usage is TRBJ2-4; possibly TRBD2 for D (5 bases). The specimen sequenced was PBMCs. The TCR sequence derives from a male donor in good health and CMV-seronegative. CDR3 sequence reads: CASSNLGEAKNIQYF. In DNA form, the CDR3 reads TGTGCCAGTAGTAATCTCGGGGAAGCCAAAAACATTCAGTACTTC.